Listed below are T cell receptor beta chains from one sample, sequenced in a study of blood T cell repertoires in COVID-19. Method: immunoSEQ multiplex PCR; TCRdb's copy keeps in-frame clones and lacks some. The sample carries more than 85,000 clones, more than 65% recorded once. The sequencing input was peripheral blood. These receptors came from a man aged 55 to 69 with acute or convalescent COVID-19. Both conserved end residues are part of each CDR3. D genes are given only for firm matches. Clone size, where shown, is once, few, many, or a class for clones that have expanded.

>TRBJ1-1|14|.|TRBV6-6|.
CASSYFGRGTEAFF
TGTGCCAGCAGTTACTTCGGGAGAGGGACTGAAGCTTTCTTT
>TRBJ1-1|14|TRBD1|TRBV5-4|.
CASGLGDRASEAFF
TGTGCCAGCGGCCTAGGGGACAGGGCTTCTGAAGCTTTCTTT
>TRBJ1-3|16|.|TRBV9|.
CASSVMAAGPGNTIYF
TGTGCCAGCAGCGTAATGGCGGCAGGGCCTGGAAACACCATATATTTT
>TRBJ1-1|14|TRBD1|TRBV9|.
CASSSKTGGTEAFF
TGTGCCAGCAGCTCCAAGACAGGGGGCACTGAAGCTTTCTTT
>TRBJ2-5|15|TRBD2|TRBV5-1|.
CASSSQRGGGETQYF
TGCGCCAGCAGCTCTCAGCGGGGGGGCGGGGAGACCCAGTACTTC
>TRBJ1-3|15|.|TRBV7-6|.
CASSLARNSGNTIYF
TGTGCCAGCAGCTTAGCCAGGAACTCTGGAAACACCATATATTTT
>TRBJ1-2|14|.|TRBV19|once
CASSREGRNYGYTF
TGTGCCAGTAGTAGGGAGGGCAGGAACTATGGCTACACCTTC
>TRBJ2-3|13|.|TRBV7-2|few
CASSLAVTDTQYF
TGTGCCAGCAGCTTGGCGGTTACAGATACGCAGTATTTT
>TRBJ2-5|15|.|TRBV15|.
CATSAEGTRGRTQYF
TGTGCCACTTCAGCGGAGGGCACGCGGGGGCGGACCCAGTACTTC
>TRBJ1-5|15|.|TRBV20-1|.
CSASRGSDSNQPQHF
TGCAGTGCTAGTCGGGGTAGTGATAGCAATCAGCCCCAGCATTTT
>TRBJ2-5|16|.|TRBV5-5|.
CASSFSTSRYIETQYF
TGTGCCAGCAGCTTTAGCACTAGCCGATACATAGAGACCCAGTACTTC
>TRBJ2-5|13|.|TRBV4-2|.
CASTDLTSTTQYF
TGTGCCAGTACTGATCTGACTTCCACCACCCAGTACTTC
>TRBJ2-2|15|.|TRBV5-5|.
CASSLDRGDTGELFF
TGTGCCAGCAGCTTGGATAGGGGTGACACCGGGGAGCTGTTTTTT
>TRBJ1-1|14|.|TRBV3-1/TRBV3-2|.
CASRPQGGNTEAFF
TGTGCCAGCAGGCCCCAGGGAGGAAACACTGAAGCTTTCTTT
>TRBJ1-1|13|.|TRBV28|.
CASSLGRNTEAFF
TGTGCCAGCAGTTTAGGGCGGAACACTGAAGCTTTCTTT
>TRBJ1-3|17|.|TRBV4-1|.
CASSQVGWYGILGTIYF
TGCGCCAGCAGCCAAGTGGGCTGGTACGGGATTCTGGGCACCATATATTTT
>TRBJ2-5|16|TRBD1|TRBV5-1|.
CASSHGDSPYQETQYF
TGCGCCAGCAGCCATGGGGACAGCCCATATCAAGAGACCCAGTACTTC
>TRBJ2-3|14|.|TRBV2|.
CASSERRLTDTQYF
TGTGCCAGCAGTGAGAGGAGGCTTACAGATACGCAGTATTTT
>TRBJ2-4|15|.|TRBV11-2|.
CASSFSGLAKNIQYF
TGTGCCAGCAGCTTTTCCGGGTTAGCCAAAAACATTCAGTACTTC
>TRBJ1-4|14|.|TRBV3-1/TRBV3-2|.
CASSLKTGAEKLFF
TGTGCCAGCAGTCTTAAGACAGGTGCTGAAAAACTGTTTTTT
>TRBJ1-5|16|.|TRBV6-2/TRBV6-3|.
CASSYGFRGSNQPQHF
TGTGCCAGCAGTTACGGTTTCCGGGGATCCAATCAGCCCCAGCATTTT
>TRBJ1-1|12|TRBD1|TRBV28|once
CASGQGNTEAFF
TGTGCCAGTGGACAGGGAAACACTGAAGCTTTCTTT
>TRBJ1-2|14|.|TRBV18|.
CASSFRDTNYGYTF
TGTGCCAGCTCCTTCCGGGACACTAACTATGGCTACACCTTC
>TRBJ1-6|15|TRBD1|TRBV5-1|once
CASSLATGGNSPLHF
TGCGCCAGCAGCTTGGCGACAGGGGGGAATTCACCCCTCCACTTT
>TRBJ2-1|16|.|TRBV7-6|.
CASSSIAGGLGNEQFF
TGTGCCAGCAGCTCAATCGCCGGGGGGCTAGGGAATGAGCAGTTCTTC
>TRBJ1-1|13|TRBD1|TRBV6-6|.
CASDRGGETEAFF
TGTGCCAGCGACAGGGGTGGTGAAACTGAAGCTTTCTTT
>TRBJ1-2|12|.|TRBV19|.
CASSSGFGGYTF
TGTGCCAGTAGTTCCGGGTTCGGTGGCTACACCTTC
>TRBJ2-7|15|TRBD1|TRBV6-5|.
CASSYSWDREFEQYF
TGTGCCAGCAGTTACTCGTGGGACAGGGAGTTCGAGCAGTACTTC
>TRBJ1-1|14|.|TRBV2|.
CASSEGGGRTEAFF
TGTGCCAGCAGTGAAGGTGGAGGGCGGACTGAAGCTTTCTTT
>TRBJ1-4|12|.|TRBV5-5|.
CASSPSTGKLFF
TGTGCCAGCAGCCCCTCGACAGGAAAACTGTTTTTT
>TRBJ1-5|15|TRBD1|TRBV5-1|.
CASSLEGTGNQPQHF
TGCGCCAGCAGCTTGGAAGGGACAGGTAATCAGCCCCAGCATTTT
>TRBJ2-5|21|TRBD2|TRBV6-2/TRBV6-3|.
CASSKAKGGPSGGARGETQYF
TGTGCCAGCAGTAAGGCGAAAGGCGGACCTAGCGGGGGGGCGCGAGGGGAGACCCAGTACTTC
>TRBJ2-3|17|.|TRBV7-6|.
CASSLGRTATYTDTQYF
TGTGCCAGCAGCTTAGGGAGGACAGCTACCTACACAGATACGCAGTATTTT
>TRBJ1-1|14|.|TRBV20-1|.
CSASGGRGNTEAFF
TGCAGTGCCAGTGGGGGGCGAGGGAACACTGAAGCTTTCTTT
>TRBJ2-1|15|.|TRBV7-2|.
CASSSSGGGRNEQFF
TGTGCCAGCAGCTCATCTGGGGGGGGGCGAAATGAGCAGTTCTTC
>TRBJ1-4|14|TRBD1|TRBV3-1/TRBV3-2|.
CASSPGTVNEKLFF
TGTGCCAGCAGCCCCGGGACAGTTAATGAAAAACTGTTTTTT
>TRBJ2-4|14|.|TRBV6-6|.
CATQPVFGKNIQYF
TGTGCCACTCAACCGGTTTTCGGCAAAAACATTCAGTACTTC
>TRBJ2-7|14|TRBD2|TRBV5-1|.
CASSWGGSSYEQYF
TGCGCCAGCAGCTGGGGGGGTAGCTCCTACGAGCAGTACTTC
>TRBJ2-4|16|.|TRBV6-1|.
CASSDPSEGAKNIQYF
TGTGCCAGCAGTGACCCCAGCGAAGGGGCGAAAAACATTCAGTACTTC
>TRBJ2-1|15|TRBD2|TRBV4-3|.
CASSQRVAGVNEQFF
TGCGCCAGCAGCCAGAGAGTAGCGGGGGTTAATGAGCAGTTCTTC
>TRBJ1-6|14|.|TRBV18|.
CASSPRQYNSPLHF
TGTGCCAGCTCACCACGACAGTATAATTCACCCCTCCACTTT
>TRBJ1-4|14|.|TRBV27|.
CASSFGGGSEKLFF
TGTGCCAGCAGTTTCGGGGGTGGGAGCGAAAAACTGTTTTTT
>TRBJ2-2|16|.|TRBV7-9|.
CASSLVLGHVTGELFF
TGTGCCAGCAGCTTAGTTTTGGGGCACGTGACCGGGGAGCTGTTTTTT
>TRBJ2-6|14|.|TRBV9|once
CASSTVPGANVLTF
TGTGCCAGCAGCACGGTCCCAGGGGCCAACGTCCTGACTTTC
>TRBJ2-1|15|TRBD2|TRBV19|.
CASSPSGGYYNEQFF
TGTGCCAGTAGCCCTAGCGGGGGATATTACAATGAGCAGTTCTTC
>TRBJ1-4|15|.|TRBV15|.
CATSRDAGPNEKLFF
TGTGCCACCAGCAGAGATGCGGGACCTAATGAAAAACTGTTTTTT
>TRBJ1-2|15|TRBD1|TRBV5-4|.
CASSLAGGANYGYTF
TGTGCCAGCAGCTTGGCAGGGGGCGCCAACTATGGCTACACCTTC
>TRBJ1-1|12|.|TRBV28|.
CASSLQGNEAFF
TGTGCCAGCAGTTTACAGGGGAATGAAGCTTTCTTT
>TRBJ2-7|15|TRBD1|TRBV28|.
CASSSSGTAKGEQYF
TGTGCCAGCAGTTCATCCGGGACAGCGAAGGGCGAGCAGTACTTC
>TRBJ1-1|16|.|TRBV7-9|.
CASSFFGGRRNTEAFF
TGTGCCAGCAGCTTTTTTGGCGGGCGTCGAAACACTGAAGCTTTCTTT
>TRBJ1-4|15|TRBD1|TRBV5-4|.
CASSSRQGVYEKLFF
TGTGCCAGCAGCTCCCGACAGGGGGTTTATGAAAAACTGTTTTTT
>TRBJ2-4|16|.|TRBV6-1|few
CASSARQSLAKNIQYF
TGTGCCAGCAGTGCACGACAGAGCTTAGCCAAAAACATTCAGTACTTC
>TRBJ1-2|13|TRBD1|TRBV20-1|.
CSASGTGIYGYTF
TGCAGTGCTAGTGGGACAGGCATCTATGGCTACACCTTC
>TRBJ2-7|14|TRBD2|TRBV7-2|.
CASNRGLAPYEQYF
TGTGCCAGCAATCGGGGACTAGCCCCCTACGAGCAGTACTTC
>TRBJ1-4|15|.|TRBV19|few
CASRQVTTTNEKLFF
TGTGCCAGTAGACAGGTTACCACAACTAATGAAAAACTGTTTTTT
>TRBJ1-5|16|.|TRBV19|.
CASSIEGRRANQPQHF
TGTGCCAGTAGTATAGAGGGGCGAAGGGCCAATCAGCCCCAGCATTTT